A selection of T cell receptor beta chains follows, all from one sample in a study of blood T cell repertoires in COVID-19. This table comes from immunoSEQ multiplex PCR, and its TCRdb copy is limited to in-frame clones, with some not included. The sample holds about 69,000 clones; 90% are singletons and the top ten take 4% to 6.5%. The sequencing input was peripheral blood. These TCRs come from a man in his fifties or sixties with acute or convalescent COVID-19. Both conserved end residues are part of each CDR3. D genes are given only for firm matches. Expanded clones are given a class, and other clones once, few, many or no size at all.

V gene,J gene,clone size,D gene,CDR3 protein,CDR3 DNA
TRBV19,TRBJ2-1,NA,NA,CASSMRTRDNEQFF,TGTGCCAGTAGTATGAGGACCAGGGACAATGAGCAGTTCTTC
TRBV11-2,TRBJ1-2,NA,TRBD1,CASSPRDRGEDGYTF,TGTGCCAGCAGCCCGAGGGACAGGGGGGAGGATGGCTACACCTTC
TRBV4-3,TRBJ1-5,once,NA,CASSQNINQPQHF,TGCGCCAGCAGCCAGAACATCAACCAGCCCCAGCATTTT
TRBV7-9,TRBJ1-5,NA,NA,CASSPGGVRVNQPQHF,TGTGCCAGCAGTCCCGGAGGGGTCAGGGTTAATCAGCCCCAGCATTTT
TRBV11-2,TRBJ2-1,NA,NA,CASSLVRGARNEQFF,TGTGCCAGCAGCTTAGTCAGGGGGGCTCGGAATGAGCAGTTCTTC
TRBV18,TRBJ1-2,NA,TRBD1,CASSSQGIGYGYTF,TGTGCCAGCTCATCACAGGGGATTGGGTATGGCTACACCTTC
TRBV5-1,TRBJ2-7,once,TRBD2,CASSYRLAGEGEQYF,TGCGCCAGCAGCTATCGACTAGCGGGAGAGGGGGAGCAGTACTTC
TRBV5-1,TRBJ1-1,NA,TRBD1,CASSLIGVGGGKNTEAFF,TGCGCCAGCAGCTTAATTGGGGTAGGGGGCGGGAAGAACACTGAAGCTTTCTTT
TRBV7-5,TRBJ1-5,NA,NA,CVRRETGTGNSNQPQHF,TGTGTCAGAAGGGAAACGGGGACAGGGAATAGCAATCAGCCCCAGCATTTT
TRBV2,TRBJ2-7,NA,TRBD2,CASNQVGGLLSYEQYF,TGTGCCAGCAACCAGGTGGGGGGGTTACTTTCCTACGAGCAGTACTTC
TRBV6-1,TRBJ2-7,NA,TRBD2,CASSEKIAGVGEQYF,TGTGCCAGCAGTGAAAAAATAGCGGGAGTGGGGGAGCAGTACTTC
TRBV27,TRBJ2-2,NA,TRBD2,CASSFLSGDDTGELFF,TGTGCCAGCAGTTTCCTAAGCGGGGATGACACCGGGGAGCTGTTTTTT
TRBV2,TRBJ2-2,NA,TRBD2,CASRRAGLVELFF,TGTGCCAGCCGAAGAGCGGGATTAGTGGAGCTGTTTTTT
TRBV6-5,TRBJ1-1,once,NA,CASSYSIGRVDTEAFF,TGTGCCAGCAGTTACTCGATCGGCAGGGTGGACACTGAAGCTTTCTTT
TRBV6-5,TRBJ1-2,NA,NA,CASRRLYNRDDGYTF,TGTGCCAGCAGGCGCCTTTATAACCGGGATGATGGCTACACCTTC
TRBV12-3/TRBV12-4,TRBJ2-7,NA,NA,CASSPRFIDEQYF,TGTGCCAGCAGTCCCCGGTTCATTGACGAGCAGTACTTC